One and the same sample provided the 30 T cell receptor beta chains below, sequenced in a study of blood T cell repertoires in COVID-19 (TCRdb year 2020). The library was built by means of the immunoSEQ multiplex PCR assay. As stored in TCRdb, this immuneACCESS dataset retains in-frame rearrangements with V and J assigned. A fraction of the clones does not appear; measured against another copy, unresolved V genes explain less than half of the discrepancy, and the remainder lacks a known reason. Across this sample there are 46,000 or so clones, with about 88% seen only once. Of the sample, around 17% falls within the top ten clones. Material: peripheral blood. All receptors derive from a man between 65 and 85 years old with active COVID-19.

This clone occurred once. The J gene is TRBJ2-2, the V gene TRBV11-2; 11 nucleotides line up with TRBD1. Germline CDR1 reads SGHAT; CDR2 reads FQNNGV. This CDR3 contains 15 residues. Trimming removed 4 bases from V and 6 bases from J; junction bases left unmatched: 4. The CDR3 DNA is TGTGCCAGCAGCTCGGGACAGGGGGTCCCCGGGGAGCTGTTTTTT. Translated, it gives CASSSGQGVPGELFF. Filled out from reference TRBV11-2 and TRBJ2-2, the complete variable domain reads EAGVAQSPRYKIIEKRQSVAFWCNPISGHATLYWYQQILGQGPKLLIQFQNNGVVDDSQLPKDRFSAERLKGVDSTLKIQPAKLEDSAVYLCASSSGQGVPGELFFGEGSRLTVL.

The CDR3 region is CASSLLRGEQYF. The CDR3 DNA is TGTGCCAGCAGTTTACTACGGGGTGAGCAGTACTTC. V and J are TRBV28 and TRBJ2-7; D is possibly TRBD2 (5 bases). The CDR3 consists of 12 residues. Trimming left V 2 bases short and J 7 bases short, with 9 bases between. Germline CDR1 MDHEN, CDR2 SYDVKM.

The count of this clone is one. The chain couples TRBV6-6 to TRBJ2-2; TRBD1 agrees at 9 bases. Trimming removed 5 bases from V and 4 bases from J; junction bases left unmatched: 2. The CDR3 length is 14 residues. The V gene's germline CDR1 is MNHNY and CDR2 SVGAGI (reference sequence). The CDR3 loop reads CASSRDRATGELFF. The CDR3 DNA reads as TGTGCCAGCAGTCGGGACAGGGCCACCGGGGAGCTGTTTTTT.

J is TRBJ2-5 and V is TRBV2, with D possibly being TRBD2 (6 bases). The CDR3 loop spans 15 amino acids. Trimming removed 6 bases from V and 5 bases from J, with 19 bases in between. Germline CDR1 and CDR2: SNHLY and FYNNEI. DNA for the CDR3: TGTGCCAGCAGAGCCTCGGGCGGGGCCGGGGAGACCCAGTACTTC. This codes for CASRASGGAGETQYF.

The chain has TRBV7-2 and TRBJ2-7, with D possibly TRBD2 on 7 matching bases. From germline, CDR1 is SGHTA and CDR2 FQGNSA. The CDR3 runs to 15 residues. V was cut by 1 base and J by 3 bases, with 13 bases left in between. The CDR3 reads CASSLGGGGNYEQYF. The CDR3 nucleotides read TGTGCCAGCAGCTTAGGGGGCGGGGGCAACTACGAGCAGTACTTC. Together with reference TRBV7-2 and TRBJ2-7, the CDR3 gives the full variable domain: GAGVSQSPSNKVTEKGKDVELRCDPISGHTALYWYRQSLGQGLEFLIYFQGNSAPDKSGLPSDRFSAERTGGSVSTLTIQRTQQEDSAVYLCASSLGGGGNYEQYFGPGTRLTVT.

The chain employs TRBV7-8 and TRBJ2-7, with 14 bases fitting TRBD2. This CDR3 region has 20 residues. Germline loops: CDR1 SGHVS, CDR2 FQNEAQ. The ends lost 4 bases at V and 5 bases at J; junction bases unmatched: 19. The CDR3 is CASSSRTSGRKGIDPDEQYF. Here the CDR3 DNA reads TGTGCCAGCAGCTCCCGGACTAGCGGGAGGAAAGGCATCGATCCAGACGAGCAGTACTTC.

The V gene is TRBV19, the J gene TRBJ2-1; D might be TRBD1 (5 bases). This CDR3 contains 14 residues. V gave up 3 bases and J gave up 8 bases, with 14 bases separating them. Germline CDR1 reads LNHDA; CDR2 reads SQIVND (reference sequence). The CDR3 DNA sequence: TGTGCCAGTAGTATCGACAGCACCTGGGATGAGCAGTTCTTC. It is translated as CASSIDSTWDEQFF.

The table lists this clone with a count of one. The chain combines TRBV5-1 with TRBJ2-7; TRBD1 aligns across 11 bases. V lost 5 bases to trimming and J lost 5 bases; unmatched junction nucleotides: 6. The CDR3 totals 14 residues. In germline, CDR1 is SGHRS, CDR2 YFSETQ. The CDR3 loop is CASRLWTGGHEQYF. Here the CDR3 DNA reads TGCGCCAGCAGACTCTGGACAGGGGGCCACGAGCAGTACTTC. Complete variable domain (other parts from reference TRBV5-1 and TRBJ2-7): KAGVTQTPRYLIKTRGQQVTLSCSPISGHRSVSWYQQTPGQGLQFLFEYFSETQRNKGNFPGRFSGRQFSNSRSEMNVSTLELGDSALYLCASRLWTGGHEQYFGPGTRLTVT.

The J gene is TRBJ2-7, the V gene TRBV7-8; D might be TRBD2 (5 bases). This CDR3 spans 14 amino acids. Germline-derived CDR1 and CDR2 are SGHVS and FQNEAQ. V was trimmed by 5 bases and J by 4 bases, leaving 15 bases between them. Here the CDR3 DNA reads TGTGCCAGCAGCCCACGAGGGCTTGTATACGAGCAGTACTTC. Protein: CASSPRGLVYEQYF.

The V call is TRBV7-6, the J call TRBJ2-1, with TRBD2 matching 11 bases. Germline CDR1 SGHVS, CDR2 FNYEAQ. V was pared by 3 bases and J by 6 bases, with 7 bases of the junction left unmatched. CDR3 length: 16 residues. DNA for the CDR3: TGTGCCAGCAGCTTGGGGAGACTAGCGGGACTCAATGAGCAGTTCTTC. Protein: CASSLGRLAGLNEQFF.

DNA of the CDR3: TGTGCCAGCAGAAGGGACAGGAACGTTTATACGCAGTATTTT. Amino acid sequence: CASRRDRNVYTQYF. The chain combines TRBV7-9 with TRBJ2-3; the match to TRBD1 covers 8 bases. Trimming at V came to 6 bases and at J to 7 bases, leaving 9 bases not matched to a gene. Germline V gene sequence: CDR1 SEHNR, CDR2 FQNEAQ (reference sequence). The CDR3 is made up of 14 amino acids.

This sequence joins TRBV4-1 and TRBJ2-1, with D hard to call. This CDR3 spans 14 amino acids. V lost 2 bases and J 1 base, leaving 6 bases between the germline ends. CDR1 and CDR2 from the germline V gene are MGHRA and YSYEKL. In DNA form, the CDR3 reads TGCGCCAGCAGCCAACCAGTGTCCTACAATGAGCAGTTCTTC. Amino acid sequence: CASSQPVSYNEQFF.

This clone was counted between two and nine times. This rearrangement joins TRBV4-1 to TRBJ1-5, with D possibly being TRBD1 (6 bases). There are 14 residues in the CDR3. Germline V gene lookup returns CDR1 MGHRA and CDR2 YSYEKL. The germline V and J ends were trimmed by 2 bases and 5 bases, with 10 bases remaining between them. In DNA form, the CDR3 reads TGCGCCAGCAGCCAACGGGACAATTATCAGCCCCAGCATTTT. Translation: CASSQRDNYQPQHF.

V usage is TRBV7-3 and J usage is TRBJ2-5; 8 bases map to TRBD1. This CDR3 contains 15 residues. Germline V gives CDR1 SGHTA, CDR2 FQGTGA. J lost 4 bases, V lost 1 base, and 5 bases had no gene match. The CDR3 DNA reads TGTGCCAGCAGCTTAAACACAGGGGGTGCAGAGACCCAGTACTTC. This sequence encodes CASSLNTGGAETQYF. Looking up the rest from reference TRBV7-3 and TRBJ2-5 gives the full variable domain: GAGVSQTPSNKVTEKGKYVELRCDPISGHTALYWYRQSLGQGPEFLIYFQGTGAADDSGLPNDRFFAVRPEGSVSTLKIQRTERGDSAVYLCASSLNTGGAETQYFGPGTRLLVL.

The chain links TRBV4-3 to TRBJ2-1; D perhaps matches TRBD2 (5 bases). The CDR3 is 13 residues long. The V gene lost 4 bases and the J gene lost 12 bases, with 16 bases spanning the gap. CDR1 and CDR2 from the germline V gene are LGHNA and YSLEER. The CDR3 sequence: CASSREGERRQFF. The DNA for the CDR3 is TGCGCCAGCAGCCGAGAGGGTGAGAGGCGGCAGTTCTTC.

The V call is TRBV7-3, the J call TRBJ2-7; TRBD2 matches 11 bases. CDR3 length: 15 amino acids. J gave up 3 bases and V 5 bases, and 6 bases lay outside the gene matches. The germline V gene has CDR1 SGHTA and CDR2 FQGTGA. DNA of the CDR3: TGTGCCAGCAGCCTCGGGACTAGCGGCAACTACGAGCAGTACTTC. Translated, it gives CASSLGTSGNYEQYF.

This rearrangement joins TRBV12-3 or TRBV12-4 to TRBJ2-1; no firm D call. V was shortened by 3 bases and J by 7 bases, with 10 bases between the two germline ends. The CDR3 is 13 amino acids. The CDR3 loop is CASSLGQSNEQFF. The CDR3 coding sequence is TGTGCCAGCAGTTTGGGCCAGTCGAATGAGCAGTTCTTC.

The chain uses TRBV4-2 and TRBJ1-4, with a tentative D call TRBD1 (5 bases). This CDR3 comprises 17 residues. The germline V gene encodes CDR1 LGHNA and CDR2 YNFKEQ. V lost 3 bases and J lost 2, with 16 bases in between. The CDR3 here is CASSQRDSPPTNEKLFF. The CDR3 DNA reads as TGTGCCAGCAGCCAGCGGGACTCACCCCCGACTAATGAAAAACTGTTTTTT.

A word on this clone: One end of the junction fails to match germline, which may point to a read error. This chain joins TRBV27 and TRBJ2-3; D might be TRBD2 (6 bases). Germline CDR1 MNHEY, CDR2 SMNVEV (reference sequence). The CDR3 is 15 amino acids. Here the CDR3 DNA reads TGTGCCGGCAGTTCCACGGGGGAGCCGCCAGATACGCAGTATTTT. Translating gives CAGSSTGEPPDTQYF.

This CDR3 reads CASSYGVRNEKLFF. The CDR3 DNA reads as TGTGCCAGCAGTTACGGAGTCAGAAATGAAAAACTGTTTTTT. The chain uses TRBV6-5 and TRBJ1-4; D is uncertain. Germline CDR1 reads MNHEY; CDR2 reads SVGAGI. The CDR3 sequence is 14 residues long. The V and J ends lost 2 bases and 5 bases respectively, with 9 bases between them.

CDR3 residues: CASRGQGDYTGELFF. The CDR3 nucleotides are TGTGCCAGTAGGGGACAGGGGGATTACACCGGGGAGCTGTTTTTT. The V call is TRBV19, the J call TRBJ2-2; 11 bases fit TRBD1. CDR1 is LNHDA and CDR2 is SQIVND in the germline V gene (reference sequence). With V trimmed by 6 bases and J by 3 bases, 3 bases remained unmatched. This CDR3 region has 15 residues.

This chain connects TRBV7-2 to TRBJ2-1; perhaps TRBD1 as D (7 bases). Germline CDR1 and CDR2: SGHTA and FQGNSA. Trimming removed 5 bases from V and 4 bases from J, with 15 bases in between. This CDR3 has 15 amino acids. CDR3 in amino acids: CASSVGGQHYNEQFF. In nucleotides, the CDR3 is TGTGCCAGCAGCGTCGGGGGACAGCATTACAATGAGCAGTTCTTC. Supplemented by reference TRBV7-2 and TRBJ2-1, the full variable domain reads GAGVSQSPSNKVTEKGKDVELRCDPISGHTALYWYRQSLGQGLEFLIYFQGNSAPDKSGLPSDRFSAERTGGSVSTLTIQRTQQEDSAVYLCASSVGGQHYNEQFFGPGTRLTVL.

The chain links TRBV6-6 to TRBJ2-5; 12 positions match TRBD2. J was trimmed by 4 bases and V by 6 bases; bases with no gene match: 3. Per the germline V gene, CDR1 is MNHNY and CDR2 is SVGAGI (reference sequence). This CDR3 is 14 amino acids long. CDR3 loop: CASRRTSGTETQYF. The CDR3 bases are TGTGCCAGCAGGAGGACTAGCGGGACAGAGACCCAGTACTTC.

The chain recombines TRBV24-1 with TRBJ2-2; D perhaps matches TRBD1 (6 bases). The ends were cut back, 4 bases at V and 1 base at J, with 12 bases in the middle. The CDR3 is 16 residues long. Germline lookup yields CDR1 KGHDR and CDR2 SFDVKD. The CDR3 loop is CATSDSDRRNTGELFF. In DNA, the CDR3 is TGTGCCACCAGTGACAGCGACAGGAGGAACACCGGGGAGCTGTTTTTT.

The chain links TRBV7-2 to TRBJ2-7, with 9 positions matching TRBD2. In germline, CDR1 is SGHTA, CDR2 FQGNSA. The CDR3 sequence is 12 residues long. V was pared by 4 bases and J by 9 bases, with 4 bases of the junction left unmatched. The CDR3 bases are TGTGCCAGCAGCTCGCGACTAGCGGCGCAGTACTTC. This translates into CASSSRLAAQYF.

This chain connects TRBV28 to TRBJ2-3; no clear D gene. The germline V gene has CDR1 MDHEN and CDR2 SYDVKM. V shed 2 bases and J shed 5 bases, with 11 bases lying between them. This CDR3 has 14 residues. CDR3 region: CASSLPGPLDTQYF. The DNA for the CDR3 is TGTGCCAGCAGTTTACCAGGCCCCTTAGATACGCAGTATTTT.

The chain's CDR3 is CASSIGQGARGNQPQHF. CDR3 bases: TGTGCCAGTAGTATAGGACAGGGGGCGCGGGGCAATCAGCCCCAGCATTTT. The rearrangement links TRBV19 to TRBJ1-5, with TRBD1 matching 10 bases. Germline V gene lookup returns CDR1 LNHDA and CDR2 SQIVND (reference sequence). With V trimmed by 1 base and J by 2 bases, 5 bases remained unmatched. The CDR3 runs to 17 residues.

The chain carries TRBV6-2 or TRBV6-3 and TRBJ2-5; TRBD1 matches at 8 bases. The CDR3 consists of 17 residues. Germline loops: CDR1 MNHEY, CDR2 SVGEGT. After removal of 1 base from V and 2 bases from J, the junction contained 9 bases not matched to a gene. Here the CDR3 reads CASSYYPPGTGQETQYF. DNA of the CDR3: TGTGCCAGCAGTTACTACCCCCCCGGGACAGGTCAAGAGACCCAGTACTTC.

J is TRBJ1-5 and V is TRBV28; TRBD1 agrees at 9 bases. V shed 2 bases, J shed 4 bases, and the junction held 0 bases outside the gene matches. The CDR3 has 14 amino acids. Germline V CDR1 and CDR2: MDHEN, SYDVKM. The CDR3: CASSLGQGNQPQHF. CDR3 bases: TGTGCCAGCAGTTTAGGACAGGGGAATCAGCCCCAGCATTTT.

The chain couples TRBV7-8 to TRBJ1-2, with TRBD1 identical over 8 bases. The V gene end was trimmed by 6 bases and the J gene end by 4 bases; junction bases not matched to a gene: 10. Germline assignment: CDR1 SGHVS and CDR2 FQNEAQ. The CDR3 is made up of 15 amino acids. The CDR3 region has the DNA TGTGCCAGCAGTTTTATGGGACAGGCGGGCTATGGCTACACCTTC. It codes for CASSFMGQAGYGYTF.